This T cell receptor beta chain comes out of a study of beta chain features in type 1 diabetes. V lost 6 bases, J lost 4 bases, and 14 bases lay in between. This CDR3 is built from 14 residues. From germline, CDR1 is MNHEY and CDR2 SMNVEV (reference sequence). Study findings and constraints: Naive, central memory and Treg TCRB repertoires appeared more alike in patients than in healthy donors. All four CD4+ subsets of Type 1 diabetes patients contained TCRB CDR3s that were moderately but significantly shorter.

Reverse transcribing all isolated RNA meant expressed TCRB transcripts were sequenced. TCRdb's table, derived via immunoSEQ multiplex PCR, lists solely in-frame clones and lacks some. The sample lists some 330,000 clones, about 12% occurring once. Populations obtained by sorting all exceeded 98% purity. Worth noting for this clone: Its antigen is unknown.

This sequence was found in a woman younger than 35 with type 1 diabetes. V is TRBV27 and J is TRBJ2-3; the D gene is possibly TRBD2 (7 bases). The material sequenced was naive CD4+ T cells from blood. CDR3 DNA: TGTGCCAGCAGGGCGGTGCGGGGGCCAGATACGCAGTATTTT. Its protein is CASRAVRGPDTQYF.